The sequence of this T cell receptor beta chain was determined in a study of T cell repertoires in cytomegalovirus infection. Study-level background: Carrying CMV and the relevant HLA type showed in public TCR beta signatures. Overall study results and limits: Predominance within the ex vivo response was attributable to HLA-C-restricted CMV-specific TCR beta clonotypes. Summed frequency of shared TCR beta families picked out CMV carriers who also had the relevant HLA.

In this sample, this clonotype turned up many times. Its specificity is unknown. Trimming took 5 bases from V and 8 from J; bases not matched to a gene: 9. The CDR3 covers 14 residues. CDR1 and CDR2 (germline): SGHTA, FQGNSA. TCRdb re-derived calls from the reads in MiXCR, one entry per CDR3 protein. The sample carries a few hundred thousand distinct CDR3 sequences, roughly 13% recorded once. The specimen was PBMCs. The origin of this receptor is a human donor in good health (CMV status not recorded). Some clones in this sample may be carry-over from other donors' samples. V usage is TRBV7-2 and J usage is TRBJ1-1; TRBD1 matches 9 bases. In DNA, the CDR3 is TGTGCCAGCAGCCACGATATCGGGACAGGGGAAGCTTTCTTT. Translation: CASSHDIGTGEAFF.